A single sample gave rise to the 14 T cell receptor beta chains below, sequenced in a study of T cell clonality in common variable immunodeficiency. The table came from immunoSEQ multiplex PCR; TCRdb's copy has only in-frame clones and leaves some out. The record shows under 40,000 clones for this sample, with no singletons present. Source material: peripheral blood mononuclear cells. Receptor source: a person aged 18 to 70 in good health.

This clone was seen many times. The read gets to within 3 residues of the CDR3 end, and the germline J gene fills in the rest. This chain joins TRBV19 and TRBJ1-5, with D maybe TRBD1 (6 bases). The V gene lost 3 bases and the J gene lost 3 bases, with 12 bases spanning the gap. CDR3 length equals 15 residues. Germline loops: CDR1 LNHDA, CDR2 SQIVND (reference sequence). Partial CDR3 DNA: TGTGCCAGTAGTATGGTAGACAGGCCCAATCAGCCC. Encoded protein: CASSMVDRPNQP. The whole CDR3 is CASSMVDRPNQPQHF.

This clone came up many times. Coverage ceases 3 residues before the CDR3 finishes, and the germline J gene fills in the end. The chain combines TRBV30 with TRBJ1-3; D remains unclear. The CDR3 contains 16 residues. V lost 5 bases to trimming and J lost 0 bases, with 17 bases between them. Germline loops: CDR1 GTSNPN, CDR2 SVGIG (reference sequence). CDR3 DNA (partial): TGTGCCTGGGAACGCGGTCTGCGAAACTCTGGAAACACC. This encodes CAWERGLRNSGNT. From start to end, the CDR3 is CAWERGLRNSGNTIYF.

Ten or more counts support this clone. The read ends 3 residues before the CDR3 terminus; that terminus is restored from the germline J gene. This sequence joins TRBV6-2 or TRBV6-3 and TRBJ1-1; 7 positions match TRBD1. This CDR3 comprises 16 residues. CDR1 is MNHEY and CDR2 is SVGEGT in the germline V gene. V lost 5 bases and J lost 2; bases outside the gene matches: 11. Partial CDR3 DNA: TGTGCCAGCAGTACCGGGACAGTCATCCTAAACACTGAA. Translated: CASSTGTVILNTE. The CDR3, in full, reads CASSTGTVILNTEAFF.

This clone occurred many times. Sequencing ends 3 residues short of the CDR3 end; the germline J gene provides the rest. The chain is built from TRBV20-1 and TRBJ1-3; 8 bases fit TRBD1. The CDR3 runs to 14 residues. The germline V gene encodes CDR1 DFQATT and CDR2 SNEGSKA (reference sequence). The V gene end was trimmed by 3 bases and the J gene end by 4 bases; junction bases not matched to a gene: 5. The CDR3 DNA, read in part, is TGCAGTGCTAGTCTCGGGACAGGCGGAAACACC. Its translation is CSASLGTGGNT. The CDR3 reads in full as CSASLGTGGNTIYF.

This clone has at least ten counts. The CDR3 is cut off 3 residues early in the read; its end comes from the germline J gene. The chain is built from TRBV2 and TRBJ1-5; 7 bases line up with TRBD1. Trimming at V came to 5 bases and at J to 2 bases, leaving 12 bases not matched to a gene. The germline CDR1 and CDR2 sequences are SNHLY and FYNNEI. CDR3 length: 17 amino acids. CDR3 DNA (partial): TGTGCCAGCAGTTCCCGAGTAAGGGGGCTTGGCAATCAGCCC. Translation gives CASSSRVRGLGNQP. The entire CDR3 protein reads CASSSRVRGLGNQPQHF.

This clone was recorded at least ten times. Sequencing ends 3 residues short of the CDR3 end; the germline J gene provides the rest. J is TRBJ2-7 and V is TRBV28; no reliable D call. The CDR3 has 14 amino acids. CDR1 is MDHEN, CDR2 SYDVKM, per germline. V was clipped by 8 bases and J by 0 bases, with 14 bases between them. The CDR3 is CASRELTYSYEQYF. Partial CDR3 DNA: TGTGCCAGCCGTGAGTTGACTTACTCCTACGAG.

This clone was seen at least ten times. The CDR3 end falls 3 residues outside the read, so it is completed with the germline J gene. J is TRBJ2-1 and V is TRBV7-9, with TRBD1 matching 8 bases. The CDR3 consists of 15 residues. Germline V gene lookup returns CDR1 SEHNR and CDR2 FQNEAQ (reference sequence). The J segment lost 4 bases and the V segment lost 5 bases, leaving 7 bases of the junction unmatched. CDR3 loop: CASSAGTGRYNEQFF. CDR3 DNA, as far as it was read: TGTGCCAGCAGCGCAGGGACAGGCCGATACAATGAG.

This clone was seen at least ten times. Coverage ceases 3 residues before the CDR3 finishes, and the germline J gene fills in the end. V and J are TRBV18 and TRBJ2-3, with D possibly TRBD2 on 6 matching bases. Trimming cost V 6 bases and J 1 base, with 14 bases left between them. Looked up from germline, CDR1 is KGHSH and CDR2 is LQKENI. The length of the CDR3 is 15 residues. The CDR3: CASSYSGSGTDTQYF. Partial CDR3 DNA: TGTGCCAGCTCTTATAGCGGCAGTGGCACAGATACG.

This clone appeared many times. The read is 3 residues too short to cover the CDR3 end, so that end is filled in from the germline J gene. The rearrangement uses TRBV9 and TRBJ2-5, with TRBD2 identical over 10 bases. This CDR3 spans 15 amino acids. Trimming at V came to 4 bases and at J to 0 bases, leaving 3 bases not matched to a gene. The germline V gene has CDR1 SGDLS and CDR2 YYNGEE. The CDR3 spells CASSPAGGNQETQYF. CDR3 DNA, as far as it was read: TGTGCCAGCAGCCCAGCGGGGGGGAACCAAGAGACC.

This clone occurred many times. The read terminates 3 residues before the CDR3 end, so the remaining end is supplied by the germline J gene. This rearrangement joins TRBV7-9 to TRBJ1-1; no clear D gene. Per germline, CDR1 SEHNR and CDR2 FQNEAQ (reference sequence). This CDR3 contains 12 residues. The sequenced part of the CDR3 DNA is TGTGCCAGCAGCAAAGAAGAGGTGGCA. This codes for CASSKEEVA. From start to end, the CDR3 is CASSKEEVAAFF.

This clone was seen ten or more times. The read ends 3 residues early relative to the CDR3; the germline J gene fills the gap. The chain combines TRBV30 with TRBJ2-7; 12 nucleotides agree with TRBD1. The CDR3 is 14 amino acids. Germline V lookup: CDR1 GTSNPN, CDR2 SVGIG (reference sequence). J lost 5 bases, V lost 5 bases, and 7 bases had no gene match. The chain's CDR3 is CAWEGQGALHEQYF. The CDR3 bases that were read are TGTGCCTGGGAGGGACAGGGGGCTCTGCACGAG.

This clone was detected ten times or more. The read is 3 residues too short to cover the CDR3 end, so that end is filled in from the germline J gene. The genes are TRBV19 and TRBJ2-2; TRBD2 is a possible D gene (5 bases). The CDR3 sequence is 15 residues long. Germline values: CDR1 LNHDA, CDR2 SQIVND (reference sequence). Trimming cost V 5 bases and J 4 bases, with 14 bases left between them. CDR3: CASSLKSGGTGELFF. The covered CDR3 bases are TGTGCCAGTAGTCTCAAAAGCGGAGGCACCGGGGAG.

With respect to this clone: The read finishes 3 residues shy of the CDR3 end, and the germline J gene is used to complete it. The chain is built from TRBV7-2 and TRBJ2-3; no reliable D call. The ends were cut back, 3 bases at V and 6 bases at J, with 16 bases in the middle. The CDR3 runs 15 residues. Looked up from germline, CDR1 is SGHTA and CDR2 is FQGNSA. The part of the CDR3 DNA that was read is TGTGCCAGCAGCTTCGAAAGGCACATCTCCGATACG. It is translated as CASSFERHISDT. The full CDR3 protein is CASSFERHISDTQYF.

This clone was seen many times. Read coverage stops 3 residues before the CDR3 terminus; the germline J gene supplies the remainder. The V gene is TRBV5-4, the J gene TRBJ2-1; tentative D call: TRBD1 (6 bases). This CDR3 contains 15 residues. Between the trimmed V and J ends, which lost 5 bases and 0 bases, there was a span of 12 bases. Germline V lookup: CDR1 SGHNT, CDR2 YYREEE (reference sequence). CDR3 bases read: TGTGCCAGCAGGCCAGGACAGAGCTCCTACAATGAG. It is translated as CASRPGQSSYNE. The CDR3 as a whole reads CASRPGQSSYNEQFF.